Ten or more counts support the clone carrying this T cell receptor beta chain. Its antigen is as yet unknown. These data originate in a study of blood T cells in healthy people across ages. Points from the study as a whole: Unsorted PBMC material precluded a definitive naive versus antigen-experienced comparison. In the absence of known donor CMV status, changes in expanded clonotypes were possibly confounded. Estimates drawn from one million T cells were deemed to understate diversity.

A minimum of 7 million PBMCs was isolated per sample. The ends lost 0 bases at V and 8 bases at J; junction bases unmatched: 0. This CDR3 spans 13 amino acids. Germline V gene lookup returns CDR1 LGHNA and CDR2 YSLEER. Then a second PCR, running roughly 7 to 12 cycles, was carried out with a sample-barcoded 5' primer and a J-beta primer mix. TCRdb ran MiXCR on the 5' RACE reads and lists one entry per CDR3 protein. The sample lists some 550,000 distinct CDR3 sequences; under 55% were seen once. This clonotype was obtained from a man aged 80 or over in good health. The chain employs TRBV4-3 and TRBJ2-3, with 9 bases that match TRBD2. Sequencing was performed on blood. In DNA, the CDR3 is TGCGCCAGCAGCCAAGAACTAGCGGGTACGCAGTATTTT. The encoded protein is CASSQELAGTQYF.